This TCR beta chain was identified in a study of molecular identifiers for immune sequencing clone quantification. TCRdb fed the PCR reads into MiXCR, producing one record per CDR3 protein. The sample has under 600,000 distinct CDR3 sequences; about 25% are singletons. The V segment lost 0 bases and the J segment 1 base; nucleotides outside the gene matches: 9. Germline-derived CDR1 and CDR2 are DFQATT and SNEGSKA (reference sequence). This CDR3 is 18 amino acids long. This clonotype was observed many times. The chain is built from TRBV20-1 and TRBJ2-3, with 11 bases identical to TRBD2. The TCR was taken from a human donor in good health. Some libraries in this study had Jurkat cell RNA spiked in. Sequenced: naive CD8+ T cells from blood, with Jurkat cell RNA spiked in. The subset: FACS-sorted CD8+CD4-CCR7+CD45RA+ naive T cells. The chain's CDR3 is CSARDISGGAEGTDTQYF. CDR3 coding DNA: TGCAGTGCTAGAGATATTAGCGGGGGGGCCGAGGGCACAGATACGCAGTATTTT.